Listed below are T cell receptor beta chains from one sample, sequenced in a study of T-cell reconstitution after alpha-beta-depleted transplantation in children. Each CDR3 protein is one row after TCRdb ran MiXCR on the PCR reads. Of fewer than 550,000 distinct CDR3 sequences in the sample, about a tenth are singletons; the top ten hold 4.5% to 7%. The sample here was PBMCs from the stem cell graft donor, taken from the stem cell graft. These receptors all stem from a human donor who donated a stem cell graft to a child with acute myeloid leukemia. Each CDR3 is given with its conserved first and last residue. The D gene is left open where the match is weak. Size is omitted from some rows. Given values are once, few, many or a class for expanded clones.

j_call: TRBJ2-1; v_call: TRBV29-1; clone_size: .; d_call: TRBD1; cdr3_nt: TGCAGCGTTGACTCTCTCGGGACAGGATTCAATGAGCAGTTCTTC; cdr3_aa: CSVDSLGTGFNEQFF
j_call: TRBJ2-1; v_call: TRBV18; clone_size: .; d_call: .; cdr3_nt: TGTGCCAGCTCACCACCCAACCGGGGGCCTAGAAATGAGCAGTTCTTC; cdr3_aa: CASSPPNRGPRNEQFF
j_call: TRBJ2-3; v_call: TRBV5-6; clone_size: few; d_call: TRBD2; cdr3_nt: TGTGCCAGCATCTCACTAGCGGGATATCGCACAGATACGCAGTATTTT; cdr3_aa: CASISLAGYRTDTQYF
j_call: TRBJ2-3; v_call: TRBV29-1; clone_size: few; d_call: .; cdr3_nt: TGCAGCGTTGAGGGGGGACCGTCGAACCCTAGCACAGATACGCAGTATTTT; cdr3_aa: CSVEGGPSNPSTDTQYF
j_call: TRBJ2-7; v_call: TRBV5-1; clone_size: few; d_call: TRBD1; cdr3_nt: TGCGCCAGCAGCTCGGGACAGGGCCTTCGCGAGCAGTACTTC; cdr3_aa: CASSSGQGLREQYF
j_call: TRBJ2-3; v_call: TRBV4-1; clone_size: .; d_call: TRBD2; cdr3_nt: TGCGCCAGCAGTCGTAGGACTAGCGGGACGGTAGATACGCAGTATTTT; cdr3_aa: CASSRRTSGTVDTQYF
j_call: TRBJ2-7; v_call: TRBV6-5; clone_size: few; d_call: TRBD1; cdr3_nt: TGTGCCAGCCCCGGGACAGGGTGGAATTCCTACGAGCAGTACTTC; cdr3_aa: CASPGTGWNSYEQYF
j_call: TRBJ2-1; v_call: TRBV4-1; clone_size: many; d_call: .; cdr3_nt: TGCGCCAGCAGCCAGGAGACCAGCTCCTACAATGAGCAGTTCTTC; cdr3_aa: CASSQETSSYNEQFF
j_call: TRBJ1-5; v_call: TRBV7-9; clone_size: .; d_call: TRBD1; cdr3_nt: TGTGCCAGCAGCTTAGGCTCGACAGGGTGGCAGCCCCAGCATTTT; cdr3_aa: CASSLGSTGWQPQHF
j_call: TRBJ2-5; v_call: TRBV4-3; clone_size: .; d_call: TRBD2; cdr3_nt: TGCGCCAGCAGCCAAGATCAAGGGCGTCTAGCGGAAGAGACCCAGTACTTC; cdr3_aa: CASSQDQGRLAEETQYF
j_call: TRBJ2-3; v_call: TRBV15; clone_size: .; d_call: .; cdr3_nt: TGTGCCACCAGCAGAGCCGAGGAGGGTTTCACAGATACGCAGTATTTT; cdr3_aa: CATSRAEEGFTDTQYF
j_call: TRBJ2-3; v_call: TRBV12-3/TRBV12-4; clone_size: few; d_call: TRBD2; cdr3_nt: TGTGCCAGTGTAACGGGGGGGACGAGCACAGATACGCAGTATTTT; cdr3_aa: CASVTGGTSTDTQYF
j_call: TRBJ2-3; v_call: TRBV28; clone_size: few; d_call: .; cdr3_nt: TGTGCCACCAGAGTCCAGATCGTGGATACGCAGTATTTT; cdr3_aa: CATRVQIVDTQYF
j_call: TRBJ1-5; v_call: TRBV7-3; clone_size: .; d_call: .; cdr3_nt: TGTGCCAGCAGCTTATTTGCGGGGGGAAATCAGCCCCAGCATTTT; cdr3_aa: CASSLFAGGNQPQHF
j_call: TRBJ2-3; v_call: TRBV9; clone_size: few; d_call: TRBD1; cdr3_nt: TGTGCCAGCAGCGTACTGGGACAGAGCACAGATACGCAGTATTTT; cdr3_aa: CASSVLGQSTDTQYF
j_call: TRBJ1-1; v_call: TRBV7-2; clone_size: many; d_call: .; cdr3_nt: TGTGCCAGCAGCTTTGGACAGATGAACACTGAAGCTTTCTTT; cdr3_aa: CASSFGQMNTEAFF
j_call: TRBJ1-3; v_call: TRBV5-1; clone_size: .; d_call: TRBD1; cdr3_nt: TGCGCCAGCAGCGAGCCGGGACAGGGGCGCCACACCATATATTTT; cdr3_aa: CASSEPGQGRHTIYF
j_call: TRBJ2-5; v_call: TRBV2; clone_size: many; d_call: TRBD1; cdr3_nt: TGTGCCAGCAGCTTGACAGGGTCTCAAGAGACCCAGTACTTC; cdr3_aa: CASSLTGSQETQYF
j_call: TRBJ1-3; v_call: TRBV7-2; clone_size: .; d_call: TRBD1; cdr3_nt: TGTGCCAGCAGCTTAGTGTCGGGACAGGGGACGCGAAACACCATATATTTT; cdr3_aa: CASSLVSGQGTRNTIYF
j_call: TRBJ2-1; v_call: TRBV6-1; clone_size: many; d_call: .; cdr3_nt: TGTGCCAGCAGTGAAGAGGCGGAGTACTACAATGAGCAGTTCTTC; cdr3_aa: CASSEEAEYYNEQFF
j_call: TRBJ2-3; v_call: TRBV3-1; clone_size: .; d_call: .; cdr3_nt: TGTGCCAGCAGCCATCCAAAAGGGACATCGCAGGGGACGCAGTATTTT; cdr3_aa: CASSHPKGTSQGTQYF
j_call: TRBJ2-3; v_call: TRBV15; clone_size: .; d_call: .; cdr3_nt: TGTGCCACCAGCAGAGATGGTCTCGGAAGGGCCGGGGCAGATACGCAGTATTTT; cdr3_aa: CATSRDGLGRAGADTQYF
j_call: TRBJ1-1; v_call: TRBV7-9; clone_size: few; d_call: .; cdr3_nt: TGTGCCAGCAGCCGTCAGGCGTCGGAAGCTTTCTTT; cdr3_aa: CASSRQASEAFF
j_call: TRBJ2-3; v_call: TRBV5-1; clone_size: .; d_call: TRBD2; cdr3_nt: TGCGCCAGCAGCTTGGCGAAGACTAGCGGGAGTGGCACAGATACGCAGTATTTT; cdr3_aa: CASSLAKTSGSGTDTQYF
j_call: TRBJ2-2; v_call: TRBV7-2; clone_size: many; d_call: .; cdr3_nt: TGTGCCAGCAGCTTAGCGCCCCTGAACACCGGGGAGCTGTTTTTT; cdr3_aa: CASSLAPLNTGELFF
j_call: TRBJ2-5; v_call: TRBV7-2; clone_size: few; d_call: .; cdr3_nt: TGTGCCAGCAGCTTAGGAGTGTTGGAGACCCAGTACTTC; cdr3_aa: CASSLGVLETQYF
j_call: TRBJ2-1; v_call: TRBV7-8; clone_size: .; d_call: .; cdr3_nt: TGTGCCAGCAGCTTAGCCCGGGAGTACGATGAGCAGTTCTTC; cdr3_aa: CASSLAREYDEQFF
j_call: TRBJ2-6; v_call: TRBV5-1; clone_size: many; d_call: TRBD2; cdr3_nt: TGCGCCAGCACTGCCGCACTAGCGGGGACTGGGGCCAACGTCCTGACTTTC; cdr3_aa: CASTAALAGTGANVLTF
j_call: TRBJ2-1; v_call: TRBV5-1; clone_size: many; d_call: TRBD2; cdr3_nt: TGCGCCAGCAGCTCCTACGGGACTAGCGGGAGTTTTCGGAATGAGCAGTTCTTC; cdr3_aa: CASSSYGTSGSFRNEQFF
j_call: TRBJ2-1; v_call: TRBV5-1; clone_size: .; d_call: TRBD1; cdr3_nt: TGCGCCAGCAGCTTGGCGGGACCCGACAGGGGTCGGGTATACAATGAGCAGTTCTTC; cdr3_aa: CASSLAGPDRGRVYNEQFF
j_call: TRBJ1-5; v_call: TRBV6-1; clone_size: .; d_call: .; cdr3_nt: TGTGCCAGCAGGTCAACAGGGCAACAGGGTCAGCCCCAGCATTTT; cdr3_aa: CASRSTGQQGQPQHF
j_call: TRBJ2-5; v_call: TRBV7-9; clone_size: .; d_call: TRBD1; cdr3_nt: TGTGCCAGCAGCTCCCCGGACAGGGCCCCCTCAGAGACCCAGTACTTC; cdr3_aa: CASSSPDRAPSETQYF
j_call: TRBJ2-4; v_call: TRBV4-1; clone_size: few; d_call: .; cdr3_nt: TGCGCCAGCAGCCAAGCGTCCTCCGGGACGGGAAAAAACATTCAGTACTTC; cdr3_aa: CASSQASSGTGKNIQYF
j_call: TRBJ2-5; v_call: TRBV12-3/TRBV12-4; clone_size: many; d_call: TRBD2; cdr3_nt: TGTGCCAGCAGTCCCCGGACTAGCCCTGGGGAGACCCAGTACTTC; cdr3_aa: CASSPRTSPGETQYF
j_call: TRBJ2-7; v_call: TRBV5-1; clone_size: .; d_call: .; cdr3_nt: TGCGCCAGCAGCTTAGCACAGCCTTACTACGAGCAGTACTTC; cdr3_aa: CASSLAQPYYEQYF
j_call: TRBJ2-1; v_call: TRBV28; clone_size: many; d_call: .; cdr3_nt: TGTGCCAGCAGCCAGGGGGGCCGGCACGATGAGCAGTTCTTC; cdr3_aa: CASSQGGRHDEQFF
j_call: TRBJ2-7; v_call: TRBV6-5; clone_size: few; d_call: .; cdr3_nt: TGTGCCAGCAGTTACTCGACTGCCGCGAGGACCGAGCAGTACTTC; cdr3_aa: CASSYSTAARTEQYF
j_call: TRBJ2-5; v_call: TRBV12-3/TRBV12-4; clone_size: .; d_call: .; cdr3_nt: TGTGCCAGCAGTGTTCAGTTTGGGACGCAAGAGACCCAGTACTTC; cdr3_aa: CASSVQFGTQETQYF
j_call: TRBJ2-7; v_call: TRBV5-1; clone_size: .; d_call: TRBD1; cdr3_nt: TGCGCCAGCAGCTTGGGACAGGGGGCGACCTACGAGCAGTACTTC; cdr3_aa: CASSLGQGATYEQYF
j_call: TRBJ2-5; v_call: TRBV5-1; clone_size: few; d_call: TRBD2; cdr3_nt: TGCGCCAGCAGCCTTAGCGGGGCGAGCCAAGAGACCCAGTACTTC; cdr3_aa: CASSLSGASQETQYF
j_call: TRBJ2-7; v_call: TRBV4-1; clone_size: .; d_call: .; cdr3_nt: TGCGCCAGCAGCCAAGATGGGGGCCCAGTGCAGTACTTC; cdr3_aa: CASSQDGGPVQYF
j_call: TRBJ1-3; v_call: TRBV7-6; clone_size: few; d_call: .; cdr3_nt: TGTGCCAGCAGCTTAGCCCCACAGGTTTTCTCTGGAAACACCATATATTTT; cdr3_aa: CASSLAPQVFSGNTIYF
j_call: TRBJ2-1; v_call: TRBV6-2/TRBV6-3; clone_size: once; d_call: TRBD2; cdr3_nt: TGTGCCAGCACTTACTCGATGTCTAGCGGGGACAGCTCCTACAATGAGCAGTTCTTC; cdr3_aa: CASTYSMSSGDSSYNEQFF
j_call: TRBJ2-1; v_call: TRBV20-1; clone_size: few; d_call: .; cdr3_nt: TGCAGTGCTAGCCCGTACGCGGGGGCCGCATACAATGAGCAGTTCTTC; cdr3_aa: CSASPYAGAAYNEQFF
j_call: TRBJ1-4; v_call: TRBV20-1; clone_size: .; d_call: TRBD1; cdr3_nt: TGCAGTGCTCAAGGACAGGGGCTTGAAAAACTGTTTTTT; cdr3_aa: CSAQGQGLEKLFF
j_call: TRBJ2-4; v_call: TRBV5-5; clone_size: .; d_call: TRBD2; cdr3_nt: TGTGCCAGCAGACTCTCTAGCGGGAGTTGGGAAAACATTCAGTACTTC; cdr3_aa: CASRLSSGSWENIQYF
j_call: TRBJ2-5; v_call: TRBV12-3/TRBV12-4; clone_size: .; d_call: TRBD2; cdr3_nt: TGTGCCAGTGAGACTAGCGGCCAAGTGGAGACCCAGTACTTC; cdr3_aa: CASETSGQVETQYF
j_call: TRBJ2-2; v_call: TRBV11-2; clone_size: few; d_call: TRBD1; cdr3_nt: TGTGCCAGCAGCTCGTTGGGACAGGGAGGCGGGGAGCTGTTTTTT; cdr3_aa: CASSSLGQGGGELFF
j_call: TRBJ2-1; v_call: TRBV7-2; clone_size: .; d_call: .; cdr3_nt: TGTGCCAGCAGCGTGAGACCAGACTCTACCAATGAGCAGTTCTTC; cdr3_aa: CASSVRPDSTNEQFF
j_call: TRBJ1-1; v_call: TRBV29-1; clone_size: few; d_call: .; cdr3_nt: TGCAGCGTTGTTAAGGGTTTGAACACTGAAGCTTTCTTT; cdr3_aa: CSVVKGLNTEAFF
j_call: TRBJ1-5; v_call: TRBV6-5; clone_size: .; d_call: TRBD1; cdr3_nt: TGTGCCAGCAGTTCTCCGGACAGGGCCTCATCGAGGCAGCCCCAGCATTTT; cdr3_aa: CASSSPDRASSRQPQHF
j_call: TRBJ2-1; v_call: TRBV5-4; clone_size: .; d_call: TRBD1; cdr3_nt: TGTGCCAGCAGCTTGGCAACAGGGGCCCATGAGCAGTTCTTC; cdr3_aa: CASSLATGAHEQFF
j_call: TRBJ2-5; v_call: TRBV20-1; clone_size: few; d_call: TRBD1; cdr3_nt: TGCAGTGCTAGATACTACAGGGGAGAGACCCAGTACTTC; cdr3_aa: CSARYYRGETQYF
j_call: TRBJ2-5; v_call: TRBV20-1; clone_size: few; d_call: TRBD2; cdr3_nt: TGCAGTGCTAGGCACCCCGACGGGGGGGTTGGAGAGACCCAGTACTTC; cdr3_aa: CSARHPDGGVGETQYF